The T cell receptor (beta chain) described here comes from a study of T cell changes during pregnancy in multiple sclerosis. The table came from immunoSEQ multiplex PCR; TCRdb's copy has only in-frame clones and leaves some out. Seen here are approximately 32,000 clones, under 95% observed once, and the top ten hold roughly 0.4%. The CDR3 runs 16 residues. Trimming cost V 4 bases and J 4 bases, with 18 bases left between them. Per germline, CDR1 SGHRS and CDR2 YFSETQ. This clone was seen once. This TCR came from a female donor with multiple sclerosis, enrolled in a pregnancy study. Sequencing used CD4+ T cells from peripheral blood mononuclear cells, obtained in the second trimester of pregnancy. The J gene is TRBJ2-1, the V gene TRBV5-1, with D possibly TRBD2 on 6 matching bases. This CDR3 is CASSETGTRGYNEQFF. As DNA, the CDR3 is TGCGCCAGCAGCGAGACCGGGACTCGGGGATACAATGAGCAGTTCTTC.